These T cell receptor beta chains were read from a single sample in a study of CD8 T cells in Susac syndrome. TCRdb re-analysed the immunoSEQ multiplex PCR reads in MiXCR, keeping a single row per CDR3 protein. This table holds around 200,000 distinct CDR3 sequences, over 90% found once. Sequencing was performed on CD4+ T cells from PBMCs. All receptors derive from a human donor with Susac syndrome. Both conserved end residues are part of each CDR3. Each record gives: D gene, V gene, CDR3 protein. D genes are given only for firm matches.

>NA|TRBV30
CAWSITGLSTEAFF
>NA|TRBV20-1
CSARSVTYEQYF
>NA|TRBV6-2/TRBV6-3
CASSYSKGSLKSNTGELFF
>NA|TRBV14
CASSQEQGETQYF
>NA|TRBV6-2/TRBV6-3
CASSPDGYYGYTF
>TRBD1|TRBV24-1
CATSEQGADTQYF
>TRBD1|TRBV28
CASSLPGTGAYEQYF
>TRBD2|TRBV4-2
CASSPVAGVGWNEQFF
>NA|TRBV19
CASSPNAQVGTDTQYF
>TRBD2|TRBV6-2/TRBV6-3
CASSYSQRLAGGNEQYF